The sequence of this TCR beta chain was determined in a study of T cells in Graves' hyperthyroidism and ophthalmopathy. Study in general: The authors collected peripheral blood at initial diagnosis, before any treatment.

Germline CDR1 SNHLY, CDR2 FYNNEI. V dropped 6 bases and J dropped 0 bases, with 10 bases sitting between them. The CDR3 is 14 amino acids. Study-level findings and limits: Most expanded thyroid clonotypes above 0.001 also appeared in blood.

Amplified regions were TCR beta CDR3 sequences from RNA transcripts. Using the HTBI primer set, a first-round RT-PCR was run on the TCR CDR3. TCRdb independently ran MiXCR on the multiplex PCR reads; one entry per CDR3 protein. The table has around 250,000 distinct CDR3 sequences, approximately 14% seen once. The PBMCs were sourced from fresh peripheral blood (about 9.6 ml). Note on this clonotype: The antigen remains undetermined.

This receptor was obtained from a woman aged 40-49 years with Graves' hyperthyroidism that later progressed to Graves' ophthalmopathy. The sample comprised blood. The rearrangement links TRBV2 to TRBJ2-3, with a possible D match to TRBD1 (6 bases). DNA of the CDR3: TGTGCCAGCAGGATGGACAGAAGCACAGATACGCAGTATTTT. Translation gives CASRMDRSTDTQYF.